This TCR beta chain derives from a study of breast tumors, draining lymph nodes, adjacent tissues. Germline CDR1 reads LGHNA; CDR2 reads YNFKEQ. CDR3 length equals 16 residues. V lost 0 bases and J lost 4, with 13 bases in between. This clonotype was detected many times. Its antigen is unidentified. Points from the study as a whole: That most tumor T cells come from lymph nodes remained unproven. Compared with lymph nodes, tumors were less diverse; compared with nontumor tissue, more.

MiXCR was run by TCRdb on the multiplex PCR reads, yielding one entry per CDR3 protein. This table has 20,000 to 25,000 distinct CDR3 sequences, about 30% appearing once. The sample consisted of breast tumor tissue. The receptor was derived from a female donor with breast cancer. Some clones in this sample may be carry-over from other donors' samples. The chain employs TRBV4-2 and TRBJ2-1; TRBD2 is a possible D gene (5 bases). CDR3 DNA: TGTGCCAGCAGCCAAGAGATTATGGCGGGTTACAATGAGCAGTTCTTC. It is translated as CASSQEIMAGYNEQFF.